One and the same sample provided the 3 T cell receptor beta chains below, sequenced in a study of T cells in Graves' hyperthyroidism and ophthalmopathy. Researchers took RNA transcripts and amplified the TCR beta CDR3 regions from them. The HTBI primer set served for first-round RT-PCR of the TCR CDR3. TCRdb independently ran MiXCR on the multiplex PCR reads; one entry per CDR3 protein. The sample holds 660,000 or so distinct CDR3 sequences, 45% seen once. What was sequenced was peripheral blood or thyroid tissue (not recorded which). The receptor set was obtained from an adult man with Graves' disease, either hyperthyroidism or ophthalmopathy (not recorded which).

The chain employs TRBV7-4 and TRBJ2-7; TRBD1 might be the D (8 bases). CDR1 and CDR2 from the germline V gene are SGHVT and SQSDAQ. The CDR3 has 14 residues. Deletions cut 4 bases from V and 6 bases from J, with 16 bases between. The CDR3 sequence is CASSYPQGGVEQYF. The CDR3, as DNA: TGTGCCAGCAGCTACCCACAGGGGGGGGTCGAGCAGTACTTC.

This clonotype was picked up many times. The rearrangement joins TRBV20-1 to TRBJ2-7; 9 bases match TRBD1. CDR1 is DFQATT and CDR2 is SNEGSKA in the germline V gene (reference sequence). The CDR3 totals 14 residues. The V segment lost 2 bases and the J segment 1 base; nucleotides outside the gene matches: 3. The CDR3 DNA follows: TGCAGTGCTAGACTCGGGACAGGGTCCTACGAGCAGTACTTC. Translated, it gives CSARLGTGSYEQYF.

As to this clonotype: This may stem from a read error, because a much larger clone lies one nucleotide away. It is likely a read error, because the conserved phenylalanine at the end of the CDR3 is missing. The V and J genes are TRBV20-1 and TRBJ1-6; TRBD1 is a possible D gene (6 bases). Germline CDR1 DFQATT, CDR2 SNEGSKA (reference sequence). CDR3 length equals 12 residues. V lost 6 bases and J lost 7, with 10 bases in between. CDR3 DNA sequence: TGCAGTGCACCGCAGGGGAATTCACCCCTCCACATT. Protein product: CSAPQGNSPLHI.